The clone carrying this T cell receptor beta chain was seen more than once but under ten times. The antigen is unknown. The data were obtained in a study of cytomegalovirus exposure and HLA in healthy donors. The CDR3 loop spans 13 amino acids. Germline lookup yields CDR1 SGDLS and CDR2 YYNGEE. V shed 10 bases and J 6 bases; nucleotides not matched to a gene: 8. Study outcomes and limitations: Several of the most significant clusters appeared, in a later analysis, to be linked to common viral pathogens. A later analysis found that most CMV-associated TCR beta chains appeared HLA-restricted.

The PCR used 60 Vbeta and 13 Jbeta primers. TCRdb's table, derived via immunoSEQ multiplex PCR, lists solely in-frame clones and lacks some. The sample has approximately 160,000 clones, 82% seen once; the top ten hold 0.96%. This chain joins TRBV9 and TRBJ2-2, with 8 bases identical to TRBD2. The sample was PBMCs. The receptor's source is a girl aged 2-10 years in good health and CMV-seropositive. CDR3 DNA: TGTGCCGGCTCGACTAGCGACTCCGGGGAGCTGTTTTTT. This sequence encodes CAGSTSDSGELFF.